The entry that follows covers one T cell receptor beta chain sequence. A second roughly 6 to 11 cycle PCR used barcoded and J-beta primers. TCRdb analysed the 5' RACE reads with MiXCR anew, one entry per CDR3 protein. The sample yields roughly 1.6 million distinct CDR3 sequences, about 32% seen once. This sample is part of a study of blood T cells in healthy people across ages. Germline-derived CDR1 and CDR2 are SGHRS and YFSETQ. The length of the CDR3 is 17 residues. The source material was blood. This chain links TRBV5-1 with TRBJ2-4; 11 nucleotides match TRBD2. The J call may be incorrect, as the DNA end agrees better with TRBJ2-7. The receptor was derived from a young woman in good health. This CDR3 reads CASSSNFGTSGHYEQYF. The CDR3 DNA reads TGCGCCAGCAGCTCCAATTTCGGGACTAGCGGACACTACGAGCAGTACTTC.